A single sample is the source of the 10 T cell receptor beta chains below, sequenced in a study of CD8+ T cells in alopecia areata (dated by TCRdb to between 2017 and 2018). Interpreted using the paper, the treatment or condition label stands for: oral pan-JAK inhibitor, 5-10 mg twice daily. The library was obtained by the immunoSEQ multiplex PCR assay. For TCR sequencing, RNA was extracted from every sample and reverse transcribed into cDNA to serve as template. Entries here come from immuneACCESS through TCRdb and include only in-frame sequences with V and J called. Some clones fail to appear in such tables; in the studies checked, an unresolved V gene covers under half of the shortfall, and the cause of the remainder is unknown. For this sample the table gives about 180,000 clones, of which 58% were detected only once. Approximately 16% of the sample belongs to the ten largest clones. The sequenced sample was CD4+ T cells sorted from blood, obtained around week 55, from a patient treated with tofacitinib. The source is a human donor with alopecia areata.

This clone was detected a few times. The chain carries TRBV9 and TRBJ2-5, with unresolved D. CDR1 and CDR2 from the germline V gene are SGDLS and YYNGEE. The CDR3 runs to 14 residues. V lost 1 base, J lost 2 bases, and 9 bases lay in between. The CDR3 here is CASSVSVRQETQYF. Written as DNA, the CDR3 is TGTGCCAGCAGCGTATCGGTTCGGCAAGAGACCCAGTACTTC.

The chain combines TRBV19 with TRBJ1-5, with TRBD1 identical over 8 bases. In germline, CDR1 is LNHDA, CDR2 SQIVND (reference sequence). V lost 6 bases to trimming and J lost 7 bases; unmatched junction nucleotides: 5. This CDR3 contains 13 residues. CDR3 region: CASRDRVFQPQHF. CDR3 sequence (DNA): TGTGCCAGTAGGGACAGGGTCTTCCAGCCCCAGCATTTT.

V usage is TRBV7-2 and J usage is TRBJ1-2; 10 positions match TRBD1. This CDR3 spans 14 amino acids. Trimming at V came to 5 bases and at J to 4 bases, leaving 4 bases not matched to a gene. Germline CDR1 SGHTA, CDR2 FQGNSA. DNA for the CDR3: TGTGCCAGCAGCCCGGGACAGGGGCTCTATGGCTACACCTTC. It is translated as CASSPGQGLYGYTF.

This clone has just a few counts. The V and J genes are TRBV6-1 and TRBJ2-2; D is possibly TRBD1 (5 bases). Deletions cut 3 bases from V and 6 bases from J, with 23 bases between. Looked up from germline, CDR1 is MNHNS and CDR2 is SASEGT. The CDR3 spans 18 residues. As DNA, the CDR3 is TGTGCCAGCAGTGAGTGGGATCGAGGCAGGGTCATAGCCGGGGAGCTGTTTTTT. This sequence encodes CASSEWDRGRVIAGELFF.

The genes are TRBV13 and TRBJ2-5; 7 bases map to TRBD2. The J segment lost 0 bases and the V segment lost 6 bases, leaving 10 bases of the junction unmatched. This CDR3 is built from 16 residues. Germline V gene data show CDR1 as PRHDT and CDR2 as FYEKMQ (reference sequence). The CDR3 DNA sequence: TGTGCCAGCAGTTGGTTGCGGGAGCGGGACCAAGAGACCCAGTACTTC. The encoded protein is CASSWLRERDQETQYF.

Written as DNA, the CDR3 is TGCGCCAGCAGCCAAGACAGGGCCCTCTATGGCTACACCTTC. Its translation is CASSQDRALYGYTF. The rearrangement joins TRBV5-1 to TRBJ1-2, with 7 bases aligning to TRBD1. CDR1 SGHRS and CDR2 YFSETQ come from the germline V gene. The CDR3 runs to 14 residues. Germline trimming cut 4 bases from V and 4 bases from J; bases unmatched to any gene: 7. Drawing the rest from reference TRBV5-1 and TRBJ1-2, the complete variable domain is KAGVTQTPRYLIKTRGQQVTLSCSPISGHRSVSWYQQTPGQGLQFLFEYFSETQRNKGNFPGRFSGRQFSNSRSEMNVSTLELGDSALYLCASSQDRALYGYTFGSGTRLTVV.

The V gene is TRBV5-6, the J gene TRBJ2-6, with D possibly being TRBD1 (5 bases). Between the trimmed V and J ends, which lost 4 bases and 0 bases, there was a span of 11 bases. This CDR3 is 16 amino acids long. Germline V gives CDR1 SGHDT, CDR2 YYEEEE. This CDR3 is CASSPGYPSGANVLTF. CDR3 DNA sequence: TGTGCCAGCAGCCCAGGGTACCCCTCTGGGGCCAACGTCCTGACTTTC.

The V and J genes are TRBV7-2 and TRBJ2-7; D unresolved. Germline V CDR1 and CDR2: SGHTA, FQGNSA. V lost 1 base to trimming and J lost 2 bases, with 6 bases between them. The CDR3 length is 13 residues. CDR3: CASSLVGTYEQYF. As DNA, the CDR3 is TGTGCCAGCAGCTTAGTAGGTACCTACGAGCAGTACTTC.

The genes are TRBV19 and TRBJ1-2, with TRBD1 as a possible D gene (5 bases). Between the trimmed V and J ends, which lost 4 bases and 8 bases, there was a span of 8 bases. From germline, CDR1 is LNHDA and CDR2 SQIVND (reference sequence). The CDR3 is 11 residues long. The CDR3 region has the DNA TGTGCCAGTAGTAGTGGGGACGGCTACACCTTC. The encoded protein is CASSSGDGYTF.

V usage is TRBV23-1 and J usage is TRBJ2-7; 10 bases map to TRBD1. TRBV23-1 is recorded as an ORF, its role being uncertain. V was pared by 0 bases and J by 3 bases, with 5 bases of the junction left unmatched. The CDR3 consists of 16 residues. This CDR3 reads CASSQSGQGGFYEQYF. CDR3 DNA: TGCGCCAGCAGTCAATCTGGACAGGGGGGATTCTACGAGCAGTACTTC.